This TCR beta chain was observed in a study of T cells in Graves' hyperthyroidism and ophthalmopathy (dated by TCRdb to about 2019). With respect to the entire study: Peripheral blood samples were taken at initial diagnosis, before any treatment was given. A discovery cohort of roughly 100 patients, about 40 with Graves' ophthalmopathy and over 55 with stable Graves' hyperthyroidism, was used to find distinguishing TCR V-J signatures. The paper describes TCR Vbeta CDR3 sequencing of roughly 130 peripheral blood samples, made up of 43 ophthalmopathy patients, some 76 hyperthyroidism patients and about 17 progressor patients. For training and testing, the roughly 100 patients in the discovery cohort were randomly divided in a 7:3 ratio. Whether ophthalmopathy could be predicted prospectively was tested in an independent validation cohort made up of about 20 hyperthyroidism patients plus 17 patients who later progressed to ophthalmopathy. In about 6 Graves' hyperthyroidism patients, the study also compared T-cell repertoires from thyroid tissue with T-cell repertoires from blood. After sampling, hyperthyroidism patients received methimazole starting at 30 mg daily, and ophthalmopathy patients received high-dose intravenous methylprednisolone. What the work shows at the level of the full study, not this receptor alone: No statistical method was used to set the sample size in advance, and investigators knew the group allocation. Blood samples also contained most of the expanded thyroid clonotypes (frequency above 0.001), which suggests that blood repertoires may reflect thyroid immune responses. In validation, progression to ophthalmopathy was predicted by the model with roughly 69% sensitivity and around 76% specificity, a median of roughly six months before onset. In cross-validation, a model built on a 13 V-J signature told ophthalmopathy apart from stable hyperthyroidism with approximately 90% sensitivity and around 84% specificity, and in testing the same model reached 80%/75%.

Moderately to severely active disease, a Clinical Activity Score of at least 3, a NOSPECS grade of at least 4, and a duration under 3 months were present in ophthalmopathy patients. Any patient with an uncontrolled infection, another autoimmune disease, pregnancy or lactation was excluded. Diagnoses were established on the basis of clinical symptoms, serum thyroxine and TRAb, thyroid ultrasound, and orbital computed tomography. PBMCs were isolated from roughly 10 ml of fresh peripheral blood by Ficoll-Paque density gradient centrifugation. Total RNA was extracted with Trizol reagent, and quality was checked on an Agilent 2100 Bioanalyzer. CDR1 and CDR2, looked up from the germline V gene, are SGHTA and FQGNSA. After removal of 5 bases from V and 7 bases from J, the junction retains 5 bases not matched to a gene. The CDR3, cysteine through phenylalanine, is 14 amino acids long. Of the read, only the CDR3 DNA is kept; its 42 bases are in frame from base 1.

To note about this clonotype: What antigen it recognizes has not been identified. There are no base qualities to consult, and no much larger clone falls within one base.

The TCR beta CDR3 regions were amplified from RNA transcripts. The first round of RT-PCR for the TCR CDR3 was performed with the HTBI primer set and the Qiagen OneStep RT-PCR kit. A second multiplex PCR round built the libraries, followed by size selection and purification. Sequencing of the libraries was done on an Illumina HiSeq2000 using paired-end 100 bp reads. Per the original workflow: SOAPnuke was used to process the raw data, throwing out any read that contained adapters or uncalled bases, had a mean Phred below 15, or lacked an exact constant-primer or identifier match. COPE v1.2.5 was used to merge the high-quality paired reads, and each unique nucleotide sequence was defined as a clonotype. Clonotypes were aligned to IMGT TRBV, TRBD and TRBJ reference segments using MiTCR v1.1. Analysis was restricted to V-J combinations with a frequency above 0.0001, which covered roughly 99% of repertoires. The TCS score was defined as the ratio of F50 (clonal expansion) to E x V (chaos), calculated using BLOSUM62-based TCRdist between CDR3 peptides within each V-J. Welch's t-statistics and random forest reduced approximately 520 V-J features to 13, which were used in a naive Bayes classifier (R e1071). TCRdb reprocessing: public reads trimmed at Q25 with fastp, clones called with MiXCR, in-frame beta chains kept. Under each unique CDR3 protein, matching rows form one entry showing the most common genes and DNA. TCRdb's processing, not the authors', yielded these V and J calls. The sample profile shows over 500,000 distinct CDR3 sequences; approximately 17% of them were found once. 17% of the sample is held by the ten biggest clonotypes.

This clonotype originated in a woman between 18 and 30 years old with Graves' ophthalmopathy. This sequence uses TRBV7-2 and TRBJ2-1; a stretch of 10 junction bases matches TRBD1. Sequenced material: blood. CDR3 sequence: CASSTRTGGNEQFF. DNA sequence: TGTGCCAGCAGCACACGGACAGGGGGTAATGAGCAGTTCTTC.